This TCR beta chain was identified in a study of Ad26.COV2.S vaccination and SARS-CoV-2 variants. Documented treatment: 15 to 20 received Ad26.COV2.S at low or high dose, single or two shots; 5 received placebo; per-sample allocation not given. Samples were taken on day 63 after the first vaccine or placebo injection. The CDR3 contains 15 residues. V was clipped by 5 bases and J by 4 bases; unmatched bases: 7. Germline assignment: CDR1 SGHAT and CDR2 FQDESV (reference sequence). Clones were sequenced by immunoSEQ multiplex PCR, and TCRdb holds only the in-frame ones, with some missing. The table shows over 400,000 clones, with 75% to 90% occurring only once.

Sequenced material: peripheral blood, taken in a trial of Ad26.COV2.S vaccine versus placebo. The receptor was derived from a person aged 18 to 65 who received the Ad26.COV2.S COVID-19 vaccine or a placebo. The chain joins TRBV11-1 to TRBJ2-5; TRBD1 agrees at 10 bases. The CDR3 here is CASSGGTGEGETQYF. The CDR3 region has the DNA TGTGCCAGCAGCGGGGGGACAGGGGAAGGAGAGACCCAGTACTTC.